Listed here are 16 T cell receptor beta chains from one sample, sequenced in a study of cytomegalovirus exposure and HLA in healthy donors. The PCR employed 60 Vbeta primers together with 13 Jbeta primers. The method was immunoSEQ multiplex PCR; TCRdb's version includes in-frame clones alone and lacks a portion of them. Of 100,000 to 150,000 clones in the sample, over 60% were seen once. Sequencing was done on a sample of PBMCs. All receptors derive from a female donor in good health and CMV-seronegative.

The genes are TRBV9 and TRBJ1-1, with D perhaps TRBD1 (5 bases). CDR1 and CDR2 (germline): SGDLS, YYNGEE. The CDR3 contains 14 residues. Trimming removed 4 bases from V and 5 bases from J, with 15 bases in between. CDR3 nucleotide sequence: TGTGCCAGCAGCCCGGGGGGGTGGGAGACTGAAGCTTTCTTT. Translating gives CASSPGGWETEAFF.

The table lists this clone with a count of one. The J gene is TRBJ1-2, the V gene TRBV5-1; unclear D gene. The CDR3 loop spans 13 amino acids. Germline CDR1 SGHRS, CDR2 YFSETQ. The V and J ends lost 1 base and 8 bases respectively, with 12 bases between them. The chain's CDR3 is CASSLITTEGYTF. CDR3 coding DNA: TGCGCCAGCAGCTTGATCACCACCGAGGGCTACACCTTC.

The chain has TRBV19 and TRBJ2-7, with 10 nucleotides matching TRBD2. V dropped 6 bases and J dropped 6; count of bases not matched to a gene: 14. CDR1 and CDR2 from the germline V gene are LNHDA and SQIVND (reference sequence). This CDR3 spans 16 amino acids. The CDR3 nucleotides are TGTGCCAGTAGCCGGAGTTCTAGCGGGAGATGGAGCGAGCAGTACTTC. It is translated as CASSRSSSGRWSEQYF.

The V gene is TRBV7-2, the J gene TRBJ2-1; D is undetermined. The CDR3 has 12 residues. CDR1 is SGHTA, CDR2 FQGNSA, per germline. The germline V and J ends were trimmed by 5 bases and 9 bases, with 11 bases remaining between them. The CDR3 nucleotides are TGTGCCAGCAGCCGGTTCCCCGGTGAGCAGTTCTTC. This codes for CASSRFPGEQFF.

The V and J genes are TRBV30 and TRBJ2-6; 11 bases match TRBD1. Germline V gene data show CDR1 as GTSNPN and CDR2 as SVGIG (reference sequence). With V trimmed by 3 bases and J by 1 base, 5 bases remained unmatched. CDR3 length: 17 residues. CDR3 protein: CAWSGQGAKSGANVLTF. In nucleotides, the CDR3 is TGTGCCTGGAGCGGACAGGGGGCAAAGTCTGGGGCCAACGTCCTGACTTTC.

CDR3 region: CASSAQSSYNSPLHF. DNA for the CDR3: TGTGCCAGCAGCGCACAGAGCTCCTATAATTCACCCCTCCACTTT. The chain joins TRBV13 to TRBJ1-6; the D is unclear. The CDR3 runs to 15 residues. Germline CDR1 reads PRHDT; CDR2 reads FYEKMQ (reference sequence). V lost 5 bases to trimming and J lost 0 bases, with 8 bases between them.

The chain links TRBV6-1 to TRBJ1-5, with unresolved D. V was shortened by 5 bases and J by 5 bases, with 10 bases between the two germline ends. CDR3 size: 13 residues. In germline, CDR1 is MNHNS, CDR2 SASEGT. Here the CDR3 reads CASSRIRDQPQHF. CDR3 DNA sequence: TGTGCCAGCAGTCGAATACGGGATCAGCCCCAGCATTTT.

V and J are TRBV19 and TRBJ2-1; TRBD2 matches at 10 bases. Looked up from germline, CDR1 is LNHDA and CDR2 is SQIVND (reference sequence). V lost 8 bases to trimming and J lost 4 bases; unmatched junction nucleotides: 5. This CDR3 is 14 amino acids long. The CDR3 region is CASASGRGYNEQFF. For the CDR3, the DNA is TGTGCCAGTGCCAGCGGGAGGGGTTACAATGAGCAGTTCTTC.

V gene TRBV5-8 combines with J gene TRBJ1-5; possibly TRBD1 for D (6 bases). Germline V gene data show CDR1 as SGHTS and CDR2 as YDEGEE. This CDR3 region has 13 residues. Trimming pared 4 bases from V and 7 bases from J, leaving 12 bases between. CDR3 sequence reads: CASSKTGSQPQHF. Written as DNA, the CDR3 is TGTGCCAGCAGCAAGACAGGTAGCCAGCCCCAGCATTTT.

This clone occurred a few times. The V call is TRBV15, the J call TRBJ1-1, with 9 bases that match TRBD1. The CDR3 loop spans 14 amino acids. Germline V gene data show CDR1 as LNHNV and CDR2 as YYDKDF (reference sequence). Trimming at V came to 5 bases and at J to 6 bases, leaving 7 bases not matched to a gene. CDR3 bases: TGTGCCACCAGCTTTGGACAGGGGATCTCTGAAGCTTTCTTT. This encodes CATSFGQGISEAFF.

This chain links TRBV5-1 with TRBJ2-5; D is undetermined. CDR3 size: 15 residues. Germline V CDR1 and CDR2: SGHRS, YFSETQ. The V end lost 0 bases, the J end lost 2 bases, and 11 bases lay between the germline ends. In DNA form, the CDR3 reads TGCGCCAGCAGCTTGGTTATCGGCGGACAAGAGACCCAGTACTTC. This translates into CASSLVIGGQETQYF.

The rearrangement joins TRBV19 to TRBJ2-3; no firm D call. Trimming left V 7 bases short and J 2 bases short, with 16 bases between. Germline V gene data show CDR1 as LNHDA and CDR2 as SQIVND (reference sequence). The CDR3 runs to 15 residues. The CDR3 sequence is CASKSNGPSTDTQYF. The CDR3 nucleotides read TGTGCCAGTAAATCGAATGGCCCTTCCACAGATACGCAGTATTTT.

The V and J genes are TRBV9 and TRBJ1-1; 7 nucleotides match TRBD1. The CDR3 length is 17 residues. The trim removed 0 bases at V and 2 bases at J, leaving 10 bases unmatched. Germline lookup yields CDR1 SGDLS and CDR2 YYNGEE. CDR3 nucleotides: TGTGCCAGCAGCGTAGCCCCCGGACAGGCGATTAACACTGAAGCTTTCTTT. This sequence encodes CASSVAPGQAINTEAFF.

The chain combines TRBV5-1 with TRBJ2-1; 7 positions agree with TRBD2. This CDR3 region has 17 residues. Germline CDR1 and CDR2: SGHRS and YFSETQ. J gave up 7 bases and V 0 bases, and 13 bases lay outside the gene matches. The CDR3 loop reads CASSLGFSAGVRNEQFF. CDR3 sequence (DNA): TGCGCCAGCAGCTTGGGGTTTTCTGCGGGAGTCCGTAATGAGCAGTTCTTC.

The rearrangement links TRBV6-1 to TRBJ2-7; D is possibly TRBD1 (6 bases). CDR3 length equals 13 residues. V gave up 7 bases and J gave up 3 bases, with 13 bases separating them. CDR1 MNHNS and CDR2 SASEGT come from the germline V gene. The DNA for the CDR3 is TGTGCCAGCACGGGCAGGGGATTCTACGAGCAGTACTTC. This translates into CASTGRGFYEQYF.

The chain couples TRBV30 to TRBJ2-2, with 7 bases fitting TRBD1. CDR1 and CDR2 from the germline V gene are GTSNPN and SVGIG (reference sequence). V shed 2 bases and J 2 bases; nucleotides not matched to a gene: 26. CDR3 length: 22 amino acids. The CDR3: CAWSPQILGQPGSPPNTGELFF. CDR3 nucleotides: TGTGCCTGGAGTCCGCAAATACTGGGACAGCCCGGCTCCCCCCCAAACACCGGGGAGCTGTTTTTT. Full variable domain (outside the CDR3, taken from reference TRBV30 and TRBJ2-2): SQTIHQWPATLVQPVGSPLSLECTVEGTSNPNLYWYRQAAGRGLQLLFYSVGIGQISSEVPQNLSASRPQDRQFILSSKKLLLSDSGFYLCAWSPQILGQPGSPPNTGELFFGEGSRLTVL.